This entry lists 27 T cell receptor beta chains sequenced from one sample in a study of blood T cells in healthy people across ages. For the second PCR, which ran for about 7 to 11 cycles, a sample-barcoded 5' primer and a J-beta primer mix were used. TCRdb fed the 5' RACE reads into MiXCR, producing one record per CDR3 protein. The sample includes more than 1,000,000 distinct CDR3 sequences, 20% to 25% of them seen just once. These data also featured in a second study, about T cells of mothers and their children.

Sequencing was performed on blood. These receptor sequences come from a girl aged 2 to 9 in good health.

The CDR3 is CASSLDGGDEKLFF. CDR3 nucleotides: TGTGCCAGCAGCTTGGATGGAGGGGATGAAAAACTGTTTTTT. V is TRBV5-5 and J is TRBJ1-4; possible D gene TRBD1, 5 bases. In germline, CDR1 is SGHKS, CDR2 YYEKEE (reference sequence). V was pared by 0 bases and J by 6 bases, with 9 bases between. This CDR3 spans 14 amino acids.

The chain is built from TRBV11-2 and TRBJ2-5; no firm D call. The DNA matches TRBJ2-7 better at its end, which makes the J call doubtful. Germline assignment: CDR1 SGHAT and CDR2 FQNNGV. The CDR3 consists of 13 residues. CDR3: CASSLLYSDEQYF. CDR3 DNA: TGTGCCAGCAGCCTCCTGTACAGCGACGAGCAGTACTTC.

The sample holds a few counts of this clonotype. This chain uses TRBV4-1 with TRBJ1-1; D ambiguous. Germline loops: CDR1 MGHRA, CDR2 YSYEKL. With 3 bases removed from V and 0 bases from J, the gap between germline ends came to 11 bases. The CDR3 sequence is 15 residues long. The CDR3, as DNA: TGCGCCAGCAGCCAGGAGGCCCTCATGAACACTGAAGCTTTCTTT. Protein sequence: CASSQEALMNTEAFF.

This clonotype was picked up a small number of times. J is TRBJ2-7 and V is TRBV6-6; 7 bases match TRBD2. The V segment lost 3 bases and the J segment 5 bases; nucleotides outside the gene matches: 4. From germline, CDR1 is MNHNY and CDR2 SVGAGI (reference sequence). This CDR3 region has 13 residues. The CDR3 loop reads CASSYRDYNEQYF. CDR3 sequence (DNA): TGTGCCAGCAGTTATAGGGACTACAACGAGCAGTACTTC.

The chain couples TRBV4-1 to TRBJ2-5; D not resolved. The assigned J gene may be wrong: the sequence end matches TRBJ2-7 better. The germline gives CDR1 MGHRA, CDR2 YSYEKL. There are 14 residues in the CDR3. This CDR3 reads CASSHLSGTYEQYF. The CDR3 nucleotides read TGCGCCAGCAGCCATCTTAGTGGAACCTACGAGCAGTACTTC.

This clonotype was observed a few times. V usage is TRBV10-3 and J usage is TRBJ2-1, with D perhaps matching TRBD2 (5 bases). The CDR3 is 14 residues long. V lost 7 bases, J lost 0 bases, and 10 bases lay in between. Germline V gene data show CDR1 as ENHRY and CDR2 as SYGVKD. CDR3 coding DNA: TGTGCCATCAAGGCTAGCCCCTCCTACAATGAGCAGTTCTTC. This sequence encodes CAIKASPSYNEQFF.

This clonotype was observed once. CDR3 residues: CSVLGGAKNEQFF. The CDR3 nucleotides are TGCAGTGTACTCGGGGGGGCCAAGAATGAGCAGTTCTTC. This sequence joins TRBV20-1 and TRBJ2-1, with 8 bases aligning to TRBD2. The germline V gene encodes CDR1 DFQATT and CDR2 SNEGSKA (reference sequence). The CDR3 extends over 13 amino acids. V shed 7 bases and J 7 bases; nucleotides not matched to a gene: 9.

This clonotype has only a few counts. The rearrangement links TRBV5-6 to TRBJ2-1; D is possibly TRBD2 (6 bases). Deletions cut 4 bases from V and 8 bases from J, with 19 bases between. Germline-derived CDR1 and CDR2 are SGHDT and YYEEEE. CDR3 length: 15 amino acids. The CDR3 DNA sequence: TGTGCCAGCAGCCCTGGGACTGCCCTTTGGGATGAGCAGTTCTTC. Its protein product is CASSPGTALWDEQFF.

The chain carries TRBV6-1 and TRBJ2-5, with D possibly TRBD2 on 7 matching bases. The CDR3 has 16 amino acids. The V gene lost 0 bases and the J gene lost 4 bases, with 15 bases spanning the gap. From germline, CDR1 is MNHNS and CDR2 SASEGT. DNA for the CDR3: TGTGCCAGCAGTGAAGCGAGGGGGGGGCCTGGAGAGACCCAGTACTTC. Its translation: CASSEARGGPGETQYF.

This clonotype has only a few counts. This rearrangement joins TRBV24-1 to TRBJ2-1; D uncertain. Germline lookup yields CDR1 KGHDR and CDR2 SFDVKD. The CDR3 runs 17 residues. The V end was cut by 2 bases, the J end by 10 bases, with 23 bases between. DNA for the CDR3: TGTGCCACCAGTGATTCATCCTTGGCGACCCGTGGAGTCGAGCAGTTCTTC. This codes for CATSDSSLATRGVEQFF.

The gene calls are TRBV6-2 or TRBV6-3 and TRBJ1-1; no clear D gene. Trimming cost V 4 bases and J 1 base, with 10 bases left between them. This CDR3 contains 14 residues. Germline CDR1 reads MNHEY; CDR2 reads SVGEGT. CDR3 coding DNA: TGTGCCAGCAGTTCTACCCGGGGGAACACTGAAGCTTTCTTT. Its protein product is CASSSTRGNTEAFF.

The rearrangement joins TRBV6-1 to TRBJ1-5; D call uncertain. The CDR3 consists of 15 residues. V lost 6 bases and J lost 0, with 12 bases in between. Germline V gene sequence: CDR1 MNHNS, CDR2 SASEGT. CDR3 bases: TGTGCCAGCAGGGACTCCCGAGTTAGCAATCAGCCCCAGCATTTT. It codes for CASRDSRVSNQPQHF.

The chain employs TRBV5-1 and TRBJ2-7, with a possible D match to TRBD2 (5 bases). The V and J ends lost 7 bases and 0 bases respectively, with 11 bases between them. The CDR3 runs to 13 residues. The germline V gene has CDR1 SGHRS and CDR2 YFSETQ. The DNA of the CDR3 is TGCGCCAGCCAGGTCGACTACTCCTACGAGCAGTACTTC. Protein: CASQVDYSYEQYF.

This clonotype was found a few times. This chain links TRBV7-9 with TRBJ1-2; D might be TRBD1 (5 bases). Trimming left V 3 bases short and J 2 bases short, with 16 bases between. The germline gives CDR1 SEHNR, CDR2 FQNEAQ (reference sequence). The CDR3 contains 16 residues. The CDR3 loop reads CASSLGRAQKNYGYTF. CDR3 in DNA: TGTGCCAGCAGCTTGGGCAGGGCCCAGAAAAACTATGGCTACACCTTC.

The V and J genes are TRBV20-1 and TRBJ1-2; TRBD1 agrees at 7 bases. The V gene's germline CDR1 is DFQATT and CDR2 SNEGSKA (reference sequence). The CDR3 has 14 amino acids. J lost 7 bases, V lost 3 bases, and 11 bases had no gene match. CDR3 DNA: TGCAGTGCTAGGTCCGACAGGGAGGTAGCTGGCTACACCTTC. Its protein product is CSARSDREVAGYTF.

This clonotype has a handful of counts. This sequence joins TRBV11-2 and TRBJ2-1, with TRBD2 matching 7 bases. The CDR3 contains 16 residues. V trimming: 2 bases; J trimming: 10 bases; junction bases outside the gene matches: 14. Germline assignment: CDR1 SGHAT and CDR2 FQNNGV. For the CDR3, the DNA is TGTGCCAGCAGCTTACCCTTAGCGGGCCACGGGGGGGAGCAGTTCTTC. Translating it yields CASSLPLAGHGGEQFF.

The rearrangement joins TRBV4-1 to TRBJ1-4; D remains unclear. This CDR3 region has 15 residues. In germline, CDR1 is MGHRA, CDR2 YSYEKL. V lost 3 bases and J 6 bases, leaving 14 bases between the germline ends. The CDR3 region has the DNA TGCGCCAGCAGCCATTCAGGCCCCCTCGATGAAAAACTGTTTTTT. Its protein product is CASSHSGPLDEKLFF.

The CDR3 sequence: CASSPGLLRPETQYF. CDR3 bases: TGTGCCAGCAGCCCGGGACTACTCCGGCCCGAGACCCAGTACTTC. This sequence joins TRBV7-2 and TRBJ2-5, with TRBD2 matching over 7 bases. The V gene end was trimmed by 5 bases and the J gene end by 5 bases; junction bases not matched to a gene: 11. The CDR3 has 15 residues. Per germline, CDR1 SGHTA and CDR2 FQGNSA.

V usage is TRBV7-9 and J usage is TRBJ2-7; 7 bases are shared with TRBD2. Germline V gives CDR1 SEHNR, CDR2 FQNEAQ (reference sequence). CDR3 length: 16 residues. V was clipped by 4 bases and J by 2 bases; unmatched bases: 11. The CDR3 region is CASSSGPDSGTYEQYF. The CDR3 nucleotides read TGTGCCAGCAGCTCCGGACCTGACAGCGGGACCTACGAGCAGTACTTC.

This clonotype was observed a handful of times. The gene calls are TRBV3-1 and TRBJ2-7; D not resolved. The germline V gene encodes CDR1 LGHDT and CDR2 YNNKEL (reference sequence). Trimming cost V 4 bases and J 7 bases, with 17 bases left between them. CDR3 length: 14 amino acids. In nucleotides, the CDR3 is TGTGCCAGCAGCCTCGGCAGTTCTTCGTGGGAGCAGTACTTC. Translating gives CASSLGSSSWEQYF.

A few counts support this clonotype. The chain couples TRBV5-1 to TRBJ2-6; tentative D call: TRBD2 (6 bases). CDR3 length: 17 residues. The germline V and J ends were trimmed by 7 bases and 2 bases, with 19 bases remaining between them. In germline, CDR1 is SGHRS, CDR2 YFSETQ. For the CDR3, the DNA is TGCGCCAGCGTAGCCGGGACTCGTTTCGCTGGGGCCAACGTCCTGACTTTC. Translated: CASVAGTRFAGANVLTF.

The chain is built from TRBV2 and TRBJ2-7; D may be TRBD1 or TRBD2 (7 bases each). V shed 9 bases and J shed 2 bases, with 14 bases lying between them. CDR1 and CDR2 (germline): SNHLY, FYNNEI. This CDR3 has 13 amino acids. DNA of the CDR3: TGTGCCAGTAGAAGCGGGACAGCCTACGAGCAGTACTTC. This sequence encodes CASRSGTAYEQYF.

This clonotype was seen a few times. The chain links TRBV6-5 to TRBJ1-4; no firm D call. Deletions cut 8 bases from V and 4 bases from J, with 8 bases between. The CDR3 has 12 residues. Per germline, CDR1 MNHEY and CDR2 SVGAGI. The CDR3 coding sequence is TGTGCCAGCCGGACGGATAATGAAAAACTGTTTTTT. Amino acid sequence: CASRTDNEKLFF.

V is TRBV3-1 and J is TRBJ1-2; D not resolved. CDR3 length: 15 residues. The germline CDR1 and CDR2 sequences are LGHDT and YNNKEL (reference sequence). Trimming removed 6 bases from V and 7 bases from J, with 21 bases in between. CDR3 in amino acids: CASSIPHTRGGGYTF. CDR3 DNA sequence: TGTGCCAGCAGTATACCTCACACCCGAGGAGGTGGCTACACCTTC.

The CDR3 coding sequence is TGCAGCGTGCTGGACAGGGTCTATGGCACTGAAGCTTTCTTT. Translation gives CSVLDRVYGTEAFF. V usage is TRBV29-1 and J usage is TRBJ1-1, with TRBD1 identical over 8 bases. The junction had 10 bases not matched to a gene; V was cut back by 6 bases and J by 4 bases. Germline-derived CDR1 and CDR2 are SQVTM and ANQGSEA. This CDR3 is built from 14 residues. The full variable domain, in which reference TRBV29-1 and TRBJ1-1 provide the parts outside the CDR3, is SAVISQKPSRDICQRGTSLTIQCQVDSQVTMMFWYRQQPGQSLTLIATANQGSEATYESGFVIDKFPISRPNLTFSTLTVSNMSPEDSSIYLCSVLDRVYGTEAFFGQGTRLTVV.

The chain recombines TRBV7-6 with TRBJ1-6; 7 positions agree with TRBD1. CDR3 size: 16 residues. From germline, CDR1 is SGHVS and CDR2 FNYEAQ. With 5 bases clipped from V and 6 bases from J, the junction kept 10 bases outside the gene matches. In nucleotides, the CDR3 is TGTGCCAGCAGCCCGCAGACAGGGCTGAGTAATTCACCCCTCCACTTT. Its translation is CASSPQTGLSNSPLHF.

This clonotype was counted a few times. The V and J genes are TRBV24-1 and TRBJ2-1; the match to TRBD2 covers 12 bases. Germline lookup yields CDR1 KGHDR and CDR2 SFDVKD. V trimming: 5 bases; J trimming: 5 bases; junction bases outside the gene matches: 6. This CDR3 region has 16 residues. The CDR3 nucleotides read TGTGCCACCAGTGGTCCTAGCGGGGGGGTTAACAATGAGCAGTTCTTC. This translates into CATSGPSGGVNNEQFF.